This TCR beta chain was obtained from a study of control samples from healthy donors and cancer patients (TCRdb year 2020). A word on this clone: This receptor's antigen is unknown. No clone much larger than this one lies a single base away; base qualities are absent.

Counted from cysteine to phenylalanine, this CDR3 has 12 amino acids. Left in the record is the CDR3 DNA by itself, 36 bases read in frame from the first base. CDR1 and CDR2, looked up from the germline V gene, are SNHLY and FYNNEI. The library came from the immunoSEQ multiplex PCR assay. TCRdb provides this immuneACCESS table in a form limited to in-frame rearrangements. Some clones are lacking; in checked studies, under half of them reflect an unresolved V gene, and why the rest are absent is not known. Across this sample there are approximately 190,000 clones, with about 91% seen only once. Approximately 1.8% of the sample rests with the top ten.

Recombination linked TRBV2 to TRBJ1-6; a weak D assignment points to TRBD1 (5 bases agree). The sequenced sample was blood. The source is a man aged 25-40 years in good health. The DNA sequence is as follows: TGTGCTACGGGACGGGATAATTCACCCCTCCACTTT. Translated, it reads CATGRDNSPLHF.